This T cell receptor (beta chain) was captured in a study of blood T cell repertoires in COVID-19 (dated by TCRdb to about 2020). About the study as a whole: Samples from collaborators originated in the United States, Italy and Spain and spanned both the acute and convalescent phases of COVID-19. The prospective study material was composed of cDNA or gDNA derived from T cells, B-cell-depleted T cells, or PBMCs. Where HLA class I and class II types were available, the types were taken from metadata supplied by the sample provider, not from assay-based typing. Sample metadata almost always included a de-identified subject ID, COVID-19 status, age in years and sex. The samples were drawn from two sources: the first 160 participants of the ongoing ImmuneRACE study, and approximately 1,300 subjects contributed by 6 global collaborators. Subjects who had been exposed to COVID-19, were actively infected with it, or had recovered from it provided the deeply sampled blood TCRbeta repertoires that made up the dataset. A freely available public database, intended as a resource for researchers studying the immune response to SARS-CoV-2, is where the repertoires were released.

TCRbeta CDR3 regions were amplified from genomic DNA by means of the immunoSEQ Assay, a bias-controlled multiplex PCR. Concerning the study's data processing: Nucleated cell counts per sample were estimated from amplification of reference gene primers within the assay. To quantify the absolute abundance of each unique TCRbeta CDR3 rearrangement, sequence reads were collapsed and filtered. For each sample, productive Simpson clonality was calculated as the square root of Simpson's diversity index over productive rearrangements. As stored in TCRdb, this immuneACCESS dataset retains in-frame rearrangements with V and J assigned. A fraction of the clones does not appear; measured against another copy, unresolved V genes explain less than half of the discrepancy, and the remainder lacks a known reason. D and trimming were read from the DNA, whereas the V and J calls and clone size are those reported in that table. This sample comprises about 160,000 clones, around 92% of them detected only once. The top ten clonotypes cover more than 4.5% of the sample.

Notes on this clone: There is no known antigen for this receptor. Per-base quality was not reported, and no clone a single base away is much larger than it.

In Seattle, one collaborating source enrolled patients while the infection was active and tracked those patients longitudinally over the course of disease. Each collaborating institution followed its own protocols to collect whole blood in K2EDTA tubes. For TCRbeta analysis, collaborators shipped samples in one of three forms: frozen whole blood, isolated PBMCs, or DNA extracted from either of those sample types. On the study overall, not on this receptor specifically: The amount of clinical and demographic metadata varied by source and participant and was provided uncurated.

The sample was peripheral blood. This clonotype was obtained from a man in his thirties or forties with COVID-19, enrolled during active disease.

CDR3 loop: CASSLRGEQYF. At the DNA level, the sequence is TGTGCCAGCAGCCTAAGGGGCGAGCAGTACTTC. The rearrangement joined TRBV7-8 to TRBJ2-7; TRBD1 is a possible D gene, resting on 5 matching bases. Based on the germline V gene, the CDR1 and CDR2 sequences are SGHVS and FQNEAQ. Deletion took 5 bases off V and 6 bases off J, with a span of 8 bases between the germline ends. The CDR3, from cysteine to phenylalanine, totals 11 residues. Here the CDR3 DNA is all that survives: 33 bases in frame from base 1.